This T cell receptor beta chain was obtained from a study of blood T cell repertoires in COVID-19. Trimming removed 2 bases at V and 2 bases at J, with 10 bases between. The V gene's germline CDR1 is MNHEY and CDR2 SVGEGT. The CDR3 has 14 amino acids. TCRdb's table, derived via immunoSEQ multiplex PCR, lists solely in-frame clones and lacks some. Among about 230,000 clones listed, 75% to 85% were seen once. Sequencing was done on a sample of peripheral blood. The TCR comes from a woman aged 45-59 years with acute or convalescent COVID-19. This sequence joins TRBV6-2 or TRBV6-3 and TRBJ2-7, with D unresolved. The CDR3 DNA follows: TGTGCCAGCAGTTACAGGAGCCCTCCCTACGAGCAGTACTTC. It is translated as CASSYRSPPYEQYF.